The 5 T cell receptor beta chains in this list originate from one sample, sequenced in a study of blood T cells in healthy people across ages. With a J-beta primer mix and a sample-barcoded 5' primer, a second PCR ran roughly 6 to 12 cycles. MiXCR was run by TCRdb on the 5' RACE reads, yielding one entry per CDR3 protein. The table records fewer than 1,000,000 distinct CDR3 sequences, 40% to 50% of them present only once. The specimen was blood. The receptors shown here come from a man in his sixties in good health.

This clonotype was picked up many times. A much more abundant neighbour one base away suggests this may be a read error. The CDR3 is CASRAGGGGNEQFF. The CDR3 region has the DNA TGTGCCAGCCGTGCCGGCGGGGGAGGTAATGAGCAGTTCTTC. V is TRBV6-2 or TRBV6-3 and J is TRBJ2-1; 7 positions agree with TRBD2. This CDR3 is built from 14 residues. Germline V CDR1 and CDR2: MNHEY, SVGEGT. The V gene end was trimmed by 8 bases and the J gene end by 7 bases; junction bases not matched to a gene: 11.

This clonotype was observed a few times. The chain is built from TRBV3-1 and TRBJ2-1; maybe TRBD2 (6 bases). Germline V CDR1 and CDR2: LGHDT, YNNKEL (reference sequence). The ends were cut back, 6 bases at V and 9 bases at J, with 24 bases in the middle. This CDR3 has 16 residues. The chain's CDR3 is CASSGTGTSAWGEQFF. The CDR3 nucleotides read TGTGCCAGCAGTGGGACGGGGACTTCAGCCTGGGGTGAGCAGTTCTTC.

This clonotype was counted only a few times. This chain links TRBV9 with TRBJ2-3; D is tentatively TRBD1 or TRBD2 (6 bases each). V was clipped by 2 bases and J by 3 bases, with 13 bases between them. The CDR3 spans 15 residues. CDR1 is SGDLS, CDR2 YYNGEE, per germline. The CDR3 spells CASSVAGDLTDTQYF. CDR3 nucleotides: TGTGCCAGCAGCGTGGCAGGGGACTTGACAGATACGCAGTATTTT.

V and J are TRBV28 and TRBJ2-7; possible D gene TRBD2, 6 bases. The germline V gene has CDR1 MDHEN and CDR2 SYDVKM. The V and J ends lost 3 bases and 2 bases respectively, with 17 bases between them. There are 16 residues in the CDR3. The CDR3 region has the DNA TGTGCCAGCAGTTTCAGGGCGGGGTACATACCCTACGAGCAGTACTTC. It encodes CASSFRAGYIPYEQYF.

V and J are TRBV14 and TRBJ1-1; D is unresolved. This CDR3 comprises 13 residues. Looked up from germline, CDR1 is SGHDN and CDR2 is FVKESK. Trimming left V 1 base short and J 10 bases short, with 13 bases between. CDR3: CASSQVGTRVAFF. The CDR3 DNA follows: TGTGCCAGCAGCCAAGTGGGAACAAGGGTAGCTTTCTTT.